This T cell receptor (beta chain) was identified in a study of cytomegalovirus exposure and HLA in healthy donors. This clone was detected once. The PCR used 60 Vbeta and 13 Jbeta primers. Libraries were prepared by immunoSEQ multiplex PCR; TCRdb keeps only in-frame clonotypes and omits some of them. The data hold approximately 76,000 clones, with around 70% observed a single time. In germline, CDR1 is SGDLS, CDR2 YYNGEE. V lost 0 bases and J lost 1; bases outside the gene matches: 5. The CDR3 is 16 amino acids. This sequence joins TRBV9 and TRBJ2-5; 8 bases agree with TRBD2. The sequencing sample was made of PBMCs. The origin of this receptor is a woman between 40 and 50 years old in good health and CMV-seropositive. CDR3 bases: TGTGCCAGCAGCGTAGGGGCGGGAGGCTTCCAAGAGACCCAGTACTTC. Protein product: CASSVGAGGFQETQYF.